A single TCR beta chain is shown here with its context. Its specificity is not known. The sample has other DNA sequences that encode this CDR3 too. Here immunoSEQ multiplex PCR was the method, and the copy in TCRdb shows in-frame clones only, minus some. The data contain hundreds of thousands of clones, around 86% of them singletons. The data originate from a study of Ad26.COV2.S vaccination and SARS-CoV-2 variants. Across the whole study: The authors gave Ad26.COV2.S intramuscularly, either once or twice 56 days apart.

Points from the study as a whole: People who got the vaccine had more spike-specific TCR breadth than people who got placebo. From the TCR breadth and depth analyses, total T cell responses may have been underestimated.

Unmatched junction bases numbered 2, after V lost 3 bases and J lost 4 bases. Germline V CDR1 and CDR2: SGHRS, YFSETQ. There are 14 residues in the CDR3. Described treatment: around 19 received Ad26.COV2.S at low or high dose, single or two shots; about 5 received placebo; per-sample allocation not given. Material that was analyzed had been drawn on day 63 after the first vaccine or placebo injection. Vaccination used an Ad26 vector expressing Wuhan-strain SARS-CoV-2 spike. The material sequenced was peripheral blood, taken in a trial of Ad26.COV2.S vaccine versus placebo. The chain carries TRBV5-1 and TRBJ1-4; TRBD1 aligns across 8 bases. The receptor's source is a person aged 18-65 years who received the Ad26.COV2.S COVID-19 vaccine or a placebo. CDR3 DNA sequence: TGCGCCAGCAGCTCCACAGGGGGTAATGAAAAACTGTTTTTT. Translation: CASSSTGGNEKLFF. The variable domain in full, completed from reference TRBV5-1 and TRBJ1-4, reads KAGVTQTPRYLIKTRGQQVTLSCSPISGHRSVSWYQQTPGQGLQFLFEYFSETQRNKGNFPGRFSGRQFSNSRSEMNVSTLELGDSALYLCASSSTGGNEKLFFGSGTQLSVL.